The present TCR beta chain was sequenced within a study of cytomegalovirus exposure and HLA in healthy donors. The V segment lost 3 bases and the J segment 8 bases; nucleotides outside the gene matches: 4. There are 13 residues in the CDR3. Germline V gene data show CDR1 as SGDLS and CDR2 as YYNGEE. This clone has just one count. Its antigen is unidentified. This PCR relied on a set of 60 Vbeta primers and 13 Jbeta primers. Assay: immunoSEQ multiplex PCR; the TCRdb copy retains only in-frame clones and omits some. The sample contains fewer than 150,000 clones, just under 80% of which appear only once. Study-wide results and limits: On later analysis, the bulk of CMV-associated TCR beta chains appeared to be HLA-restricted. Using a false discovery rate of 0.05, a later analysis showed that approximately 17,000 TCR beta sequences were associated with HLA alleles.

The sequence came from a man younger than 40 in good health and CMV-seronegative. The sequenced sample consisted of PBMCs. The rearrangement links TRBV9 to TRBJ2-1; 8 bases are a match to TRBD2. The CDR3 DNA sequence: TGTGCCAGCAGCGACGGGAGGGCCGATGAGCAGTTCTTC. It encodes CASSDGRADEQFF.